The rows below give T cell receptor beta chains drawn from one sample of a study of PD-1 blockade in classical Hodgkin lymphoma. Sequenced by immunoSEQ multiplex PCR; TCRdb stores in-frame clones only, minus some. The sample yields 100,000 to 120,000 clones, over 85% seen once. The sample here was peripheral blood mononuclear cells (PBMCs), taken before the fourth cycle of nivolumab. The receptors were gathered from a human donor with classical Hodgkin lymphoma. Both conserved end residues are part of each CDR3. Each record gives: J gene, clone size, V gene, D gene, CDR3 DNA, CDR3 protein. The D gene is left open where the match is weak. Not every row has a clone size; where given, it reads once, few, many or a size class.

J: TRBJ1-2
size: once
V: TRBV18
D: TRBD1
DNA: TGTGCCAGCTCAAGGCGAGGGGACAGTTCTAACTATGGCTACACCTTC
CDR3: CASSRRGDSSNYGYTF

J: TRBJ2-5
size: .
V: TRBV5-1
D: TRBD2
DNA: TGCGCCAGCAGTCCCTCACCCGCTAGCGGGCGGGAGACCCAGTACTTC
CDR3: CASSPSPASGRETQYF

J: TRBJ2-7
size: .
V: TRBV2
D: TRBD2
DNA: TGTGCCAGCAGTGAAGCGTGGGTAGCGGGAGTCTACGAGCAGTACTTC
CDR3: CASSEAWVAGVYEQYF

J: TRBJ2-7
size: .
V: TRBV6-5
D: .
DNA: TGTGCCAGCAGGGGGACACCCGAAGGCGAGCAGTACTTC
CDR3: CASRGTPEGEQYF

J: TRBJ2-7
size: .
V: TRBV29-1
D: .
DNA: TGCAGCGTTGAAGAAGGGCCTCGGGACGAGCAGTACTTC
CDR3: CSVEEGPRDEQYF

J: TRBJ2-1
size: .
V: TRBV5-6
D: TRBD1
DNA: TGTGCCAGCAGCACGCCCGGGACAGGGATGAGGTTCTCGCAGTTCTTC
CDR3: CASSTPGTGMRFSQFF

J: TRBJ1-4
size: .
V: TRBV6-1
D: .
DNA: TGTGCCAGCGGGGACACGGCTGCCCCTAATGAAAAACTGTTTTTT
CDR3: CASGDTAAPNEKLFF

J: TRBJ1-2
size: .
V: TRBV4-2
D: .
DNA: TGTGCCAGCAGCCAAGATGCGGGTAGTGGCTATGGCTACACCTTC
CDR3: CASSQDAGSGYGYTF

J: TRBJ1-4
size: .
V: TRBV19
D: .
DNA: TGTGCCAGTAGTATGGGCAGTAGTATAAAAGAAAAACTGTTTTTT
CDR3: CASSMGSSIKEKLFF

J: TRBJ2-5
size: few
V: TRBV5-4
D: .
DNA: TGTGCCAGCAGGATGAGGGGGTCACAAGAGACCCAGTACTTC
CDR3: CASRMRGSQETQYF

J: TRBJ1-2
size: .
V: TRBV6-5
D: .
DNA: TGTGCCAGCAGTTACTCCGAGGGGTACACCTTC
CDR3: CASSYSEGYTF

J: TRBJ2-1
size: .
V: TRBV4-2
D: TRBD2
DNA: TGTGCCAGCAGCCGGCCGGGGGGCTCCTACAATGAGCAGTTCTTC
CDR3: CASSRPGGSYNEQFF

J: TRBJ2-2
size: few
V: TRBV19
D: .
DNA: TGTGCCAGTAGTATAGTGAGGGAGACCACCGGGGAGCTGTTTTTT
CDR3: CASSIVRETTGELFF

J: TRBJ2-2
size: once
V: TRBV13
D: .
DNA: TGTGCCAGCAGCTTGTGGGGGAACACCGGGGAGCTGTTTTTT
CDR3: CASSLWGNTGELFF

J: TRBJ2-1
size: .
V: TRBV4-1
D: TRBD2
DNA: TGCGCCAGCAGCCAAGTACCGGGACTAGCGGGAGAGGGGAGTGAGCAGTTCTTC
CDR3: CASSQVPGLAGEGSEQFF

J: TRBJ2-7
size: .
V: TRBV5-5
D: .
DNA: TGTGCCAGCAGCTTGGGAGGGGACACCTCCTACGAGCAGTACTTC
CDR3: CASSLGGDTSYEQYF

J: TRBJ1-1
size: once
V: TRBV10-1
D: .
DNA: TGCGCCAGCAGTGCAGGGGCCGGAAAGGCCACTGAAGCTTTCTTT
CDR3: CASSAGAGKATEAFF

J: TRBJ2-1
size: .
V: TRBV6-6
D: TRBD2
DNA: TGTGCCAGCAGTGGACTAGCGGGAGGGGAGCAGTTCTTC
CDR3: CASSGLAGGEQFF

J: TRBJ1-3
size: .
V: TRBV7-9
D: .
DNA: TGTGCCAGCAGCCCTCCGGGGATGGGGGGAAACACCATATATTTT
CDR3: CASSPPGMGGNTIYF

J: TRBJ2-5
size: .
V: TRBV27
D: .
DNA: TGTGCCAGCAGCCCGGGGCTGAGGTCGGAGACCCAGTACTTC
CDR3: CASSPGLRSETQYF

J: TRBJ2-1
size: .
V: TRBV6-1
D: TRBD2
DNA: TGTGCCAGCAGTGAGGGACTAGCGGGAGGGGGGCAGTTCTTC
CDR3: CASSEGLAGGGQFF

J: TRBJ1-5
size: once
V: TRBV28
D: TRBD1
DNA: TGTGCCAGCGGGGGGACAGGGAATCAGCCCCAGCATTTT
CDR3: CASGGTGNQPQHF

J: TRBJ2-7
size: .
V: TRBV6-1
D: TRBD2
DNA: TGTGCCAGCAGTGGGTTAGCGGGGCCGTCCTACGAGCAGTACTTC
CDR3: CASSGLAGPSYEQYF

J: TRBJ2-1
size: .
V: TRBV4-3
D: .
DNA: TGCGCCAGCAGCCCTGGGACTCACTACAATGAGCAGTTCTTC
CDR3: CASSPGTHYNEQFF